The next 26 T cell receptor beta chains were all read from a single sample in a study of blood T cell repertoires in COVID-19 (TCRdb year 2020). The library was built by means of the immunoSEQ multiplex PCR assay. TCRdb holds this immuneACCESS table with in-frame rearrangements only. Some clones are missing; in checked studies, unresolved V genes explain under half, and the rest has no known cause. In this sample the table shows around 300,000 clones, 75% to 95% of which occur a single time. Approximately 7.5% of the sample goes to the ten largest clones. Source material: peripheral blood. The receptors come from a woman aged 25-40 years with COVID-19, enrolled during active disease.

The V and J genes are TRBV11-2 and TRBJ2-2; 7 positions agree with TRBD1. Germline CDR1 is SGHAT and CDR2 is FQNNGV. J gave up 7 bases and V 5 bases, and 7 bases lay outside the gene matches. The CDR3 spans 14 residues. For the CDR3, the DNA is TGTGCCAGCAGCACCACACAGGGGTTCGGGGAGCTGTTTTTT. This codes for CASSTTQGFGELFF.

This rearrangement joins TRBV5-1 to TRBJ2-2; 11 positions match TRBD2. The CDR3 sequence is 15 residues long. From germline, CDR1 is SGHRS and CDR2 YFSETQ. V dropped 4 bases and J dropped 7; count of bases not matched to a gene: 6. CDR3 protein: CASSPGTSGFGELFF. CDR3 nucleotide sequence: TGCGCCAGCAGCCCCGGGACTAGCGGTTTCGGGGAGCTGTTTTTT.

This clone appeared once. The genes are TRBV10-1 and TRBJ1-1; D ambiguous. The germline V gene has CDR1 WNHNN and CDR2 SYGVQD (reference sequence). V was clipped by 4 bases and J by 11 bases, with 14 bases between them. This CDR3 has 12 residues. Here the CDR3 reads CASSVSGREAFF. CDR3 nucleotide sequence: TGCGCCAGCAGTGTATCAGGCCGGGAGGCTTTCTTT.

DNA of the CDR3: TGTGCCAGCAGTGAATGGGCGGGAGTGGGCACAGATACGCAGTATTTT. It is translated as CASSEWAGVGTDTQYF. The chain has TRBV2 and TRBJ2-3; TRBD2 agrees at 7 bases. Germline V CDR1 and CDR2: SNHLY, FYNNEI. J was trimmed by 1 base and V by 2 bases; bases with no gene match: 6. CDR3 size: 16 residues.

The gene calls are TRBV4-2 and TRBJ2-3; 10 bases line up with TRBD2. Trimming at V came to 1 base and at J to 6 bases, leaving 10 bases not matched to a gene. Germline V CDR1 and CDR2: LGHNA, YNFKEQ. CDR3 length equals 17 residues. This CDR3 reads CASSQARLAGEPDTQYF. The CDR3 region has the DNA TGTGCCAGCAGCCAAGCGCGGCTAGCGGGAGAGCCGGATACGCAGTATTTT.

The V and J genes are TRBV2 and TRBJ1-3; 9 bases line up with TRBD1. This CDR3 spans 17 amino acids. Germline V gene sequence: CDR1 SNHLY, CDR2 FYNNEI. V shed 2 bases, J shed 1 base, and the junction held 6 bases outside the gene matches. CDR3 bases: TGTGCCAGCAGTGAATACAGGGGGCGAGCATCTGGAAACACCATATATTTT. Translated: CASSEYRGRASGNTIYF.

The genes are TRBV5-8 and TRBJ1-1; possible D gene TRBD1, 5 bases. With 2 bases removed from V and 0 bases from J, the gap between germline ends came to 8 bases. Germline V gene data show CDR1 as SGHTS and CDR2 as YDEGEE. The length of the CDR3 is 14 residues. The CDR3 region is CASSFGHMNTEAFF. The DNA of the CDR3 is TGTGCCAGCAGCTTTGGACACATGAACACTGAAGCTTTCTTT.

The chain links TRBV20-1 to TRBJ1-5; no reliable D call. Between the trimmed V and J ends, which lost 3 bases and 4 bases, there was a span of 7 bases. CDR1 is DFQATT, CDR2 SNEGSKA, per germline (reference sequence). This CDR3 contains 12 residues. The chain's CDR3 is CSASRRNQPQHF. DNA of the CDR3: TGCAGTGCTAGTCGCAGGAATCAGCCCCAGCATTTT.

V usage is TRBV5-4 and J usage is TRBJ2-1; TRBD1 agrees at 7 bases. The V gene's germline CDR1 is SGHNT and CDR2 YYREEE (reference sequence). The ends lost 0 bases at V and 4 bases at J; junction bases unmatched: 4. There are 15 residues in the CDR3. The CDR3 protein is CASSLDRGEYNEQFF. In DNA, the CDR3 is TGTGCCAGCAGCTTGGACAGGGGAGAGTACAATGAGCAGTTCTTC.

The chain carries TRBV7-9 and TRBJ2-7; D uncertain. Deletions cut 5 bases from V and 0 bases from J, with 5 bases between. Germline CDR1 reads SEHNR; CDR2 reads FQNEAQ (reference sequence). The CDR3 totals 12 residues. CDR3 sequence reads: CASSPSSYEQYF. In nucleotides, the CDR3 is TGTGCCAGCAGCCCCAGCTCCTACGAGCAGTACTTC.

The chain employs TRBV19 and TRBJ1-1; the match to TRBD1 covers 8 bases. V shed 5 bases, J shed 1 base, and the junction held 3 bases outside the gene matches. The CDR3 runs 14 residues. Germline assignment: CDR1 LNHDA and CDR2 SQIVND (reference sequence). CDR3: CASSAGGANTEAFF. CDR3 sequence (DNA): TGTGCCAGTAGTGCAGGGGGCGCGAACACTGAAGCTTTCTTT.

This sequence joins TRBV6-5 and TRBJ2-3; 11 positions match TRBD2. V shed 7 bases, J shed 3 bases, and the junction held 0 bases outside the gene matches. This CDR3 is 13 amino acids long. The V gene's germline CDR1 is MNHEY and CDR2 SVGAGI. CDR3 region: CASIAGGTDTQYF. CDR3 DNA sequence: TGTGCCAGCATAGCGGGAGGGACAGATACGCAGTATTTT.

The V call is TRBV10-3, the J call TRBJ2-1; D may be TRBD2 (5 bases). The germline V gene has CDR1 ENHRY and CDR2 SYGVKD. CDR3 length: 14 residues. The V gene lost 3 bases and the J gene lost 6 bases, with 12 bases spanning the gap. Here the CDR3 DNA reads TGTGCCATCAGTGACCGTGGACTTTCCAATGAGCAGTTCTTC. It encodes CAISDRGLSNEQFF.

The V gene is TRBV7-2, the J gene TRBJ2-7, with 12 bases identical to TRBD1. Germline-derived CDR1 and CDR2 are SGHTA and FQGNSA. The CDR3 runs to 15 residues. V lost 5 bases to trimming and J lost 3 bases; unmatched junction nucleotides: 5. This chain's CDR3 is CASSDRDRGLYEQYF. CDR3 nucleotide sequence: TGTGCCAGCAGCGACCGGGACAGGGGGCTCTACGAGCAGTACTTC.

The gene calls are TRBV18 and TRBJ1-1, with D possibly TRBD1 on 6 matching bases. The CDR3 is 18 amino acids. Germline CDR1 and CDR2: KGHSH and LQKENI. V was cut by 3 bases and J by 4 bases, with 24 bases left in between. The CDR3 DNA reads TGTGCCAGCTCACCCACTTCTCATTGGGGGCGGGCGACCACTGAAGCTTTCTTT. Residues: CASSPTSHWGRATTEAFF.

This chain links TRBV7-9 with TRBJ1-2; D is possibly TRBD1 (6 bases). The V and J ends lost 5 bases and 7 bases respectively, with 20 bases between them. This CDR3 is built from 15 residues. Germline V CDR1 and CDR2: SEHNR, FQNEAQ (reference sequence). The DNA of the CDR3 is TGTGCCAGCAGCCCCGGCGGGGGGGCAGCTAGTGGCTACACCTTC. It encodes CASSPGGGAASGYTF.

The chain employs TRBV27 and TRBJ1-1; D perhaps matches TRBD1 (6 bases). The CDR3 has 14 amino acids. Trimming pared 6 bases from V and 5 bases from J, leaving 16 bases between. CDR1 is MNHEY, CDR2 SMNVEV, per germline (reference sequence). This chain's CDR3 is CASRFKGTLTEAFF. The CDR3 DNA reads TGTGCCAGCAGGTTCAAGGGGACACTGACTGAAGCTTTCTTT.

The chain links TRBV18 to TRBJ1-1, with D uncertain. The germline V gene has CDR1 KGHSH and CDR2 LQKENI. This CDR3 spans 12 amino acids. Trimming cost V 6 bases and J 1 base, with 6 bases left between them. The CDR3 DNA sequence: TGTGCCAGCTCTCAGGCGAACACTGAAGCTTTCTTT. Protein: CASSQANTEAFF.

The chain uses TRBV24-1 and TRBJ1-1; D is possibly TRBD1 (6 bases). Trimming took off 2 bases at V and 0 bases at J, with 9 bases between the two ends. Germline assignment: CDR1 KGHDR and CDR2 SFDVKD. This CDR3 is built from 15 residues. The CDR3 reads CATSDSRQVNTEAFF. The CDR3, as DNA: TGTGCCACCAGTGATTCTAGACAGGTGAACACTGAAGCTTTCTTT.

The chain couples TRBV18 to TRBJ2-1; 8 nucleotides match TRBD1. CDR1 and CDR2 (germline): KGHSH, LQKENI. CDR3 size: 15 residues. Trimming removed 1 base from V and 9 bases from J; junction bases left unmatched: 8. The CDR3 reads CASSPLTGAGGEQFF. In DNA form, the CDR3 reads TGTGCCAGCTCACCACTGACAGGGGCCGGGGGTGAGCAGTTCTTC.

The chain has TRBV10-1 and TRBJ2-5; maybe TRBD1 (5 bases). Looked up from germline, CDR1 is WNHNN and CDR2 is SYGVQD (reference sequence). CDR3 size: 16 residues. Trimming removed 0 bases at V and 7 bases at J, with 18 bases between. CDR3 sequence: CASSESGRVLWGTQYF. The CDR3 region has the DNA TGCGCCAGCAGTGAGTCGGGCAGGGTCCTGTGGGGGACCCAGTACTTC.

The chain joins TRBV3-1 (or the pseudogene TRBV3-2) to TRBJ1-5; D ambiguous. This CDR3 has 12 amino acids. Per the germline V gene, CDR1 is LGHDT and CDR2 is YNNKEL (reference sequence). The V end was cut by 6 bases, the J end by 5 bases, with 8 bases between. The CDR3 reads CASSAGYQPQHF. CDR3 nucleotides: TGTGCCAGCAGTGCGGGTTATCAGCCCCAGCATTTT.

V is TRBV2 and J is TRBJ2-5; 8 nucleotides align to TRBD2. The CDR3 totals 14 residues. Germline V gene lookup returns CDR1 SNHLY and CDR2 FYNNEI. Losses at the gene ends were 0 bases for V and 7 bases for J; bases not matched to a gene: 4. The DNA for the CDR3 is TGTGCCAGCAGTGAAGCACGGGGACTAGGGACCCAGTACTTC. It translates to CASSEARGLGTQYF.

This chain uses TRBV5-1 with TRBJ2-7; no clear D gene. Germline lookup yields CDR1 SGHRS and CDR2 YFSETQ. Trimming pared 3 bases from V and 0 bases from J, leaving 16 bases between. This CDR3 has 16 amino acids. In nucleotides, the CDR3 is TGCGCCAGCAGCTCCCTGACTTTTCCGAGCTCCTACGAGCAGTACTTC. Protein: CASSSLTFPSSYEQYF.

Concerning this clone itself: One end of the junction varies from germline; a read error may be responsible. At the DNA level, this CDR3 is encoded by other sequences in the same sample as well. The genes are TRBV4-2 and TRBJ1-1; no clear D. CDR3 length equals 17 residues. Germline V gene sequence: CDR1 LGHNA, CDR2 YNFKEQ. The CDR3 DNA sequence: TGTGCCAGCAGTCAAGATATGGCTCCTGATATGAACACTGAAGCTTTCTTT. This codes for CASSQDMAPDMNTEAFF.

This chain joins TRBV20-1 and TRBJ1-2; the match to TRBD1 covers 8 bases. The CDR3 covers 13 residues. V gave up 3 bases and J gave up 7 bases; unmatched junction bases: 7. Germline values: CDR1 DFQATT, CDR2 SNEGSKA (reference sequence). The CDR3 DNA sequence: TGCAGTGCTAGTGATCGGACAGGGTTTGGCTACACCTTC. It encodes CSASDRTGFGYTF.